The text below deals with one T cell receptor (beta chain). This sample was taken from a study of blood T cell repertoires in COVID-19. Overall study context: Acute and convalescent COVID-19 samples came from the United States, Italy and Spain.

Germline V gene data show CDR1 as SGHRS and CDR2 as YFSETQ. The CDR3 is made up of 14 amino acids. Trimming took 3 bases from V and 5 from J; bases not matched to a gene: 4. Sequenced by immunoSEQ multiplex PCR; TCRdb stores in-frame clones only, minus some. This sample has about 400,000 clones, with approximately 89% found just once. This sequence originates from a woman between 25 and 40 years old who had recovered from COVID-19. The chain combines TRBV5-1 with TRBJ2-5; the match to TRBD1 covers 10 bases. What was sequenced was PBMCs or T cells enriched from blood (not recorded which). The CDR3 DNA is TGCGCCAGCAGCTCCGACAGGGGGCGCGAGACCCAGTACTTC. It translates to CASSSDRGRETQYF.